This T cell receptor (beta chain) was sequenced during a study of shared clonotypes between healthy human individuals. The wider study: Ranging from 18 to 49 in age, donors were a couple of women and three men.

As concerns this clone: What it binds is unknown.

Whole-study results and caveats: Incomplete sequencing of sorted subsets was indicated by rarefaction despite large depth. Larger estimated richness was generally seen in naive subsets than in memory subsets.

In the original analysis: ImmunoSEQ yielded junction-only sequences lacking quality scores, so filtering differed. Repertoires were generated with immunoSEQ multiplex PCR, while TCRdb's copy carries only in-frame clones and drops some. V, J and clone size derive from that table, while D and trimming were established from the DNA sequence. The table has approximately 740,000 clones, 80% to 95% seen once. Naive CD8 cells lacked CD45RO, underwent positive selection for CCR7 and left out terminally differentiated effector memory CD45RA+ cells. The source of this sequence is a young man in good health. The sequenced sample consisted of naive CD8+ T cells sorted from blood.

CDR3: CASSFKLAGSSSYNEQFF. The DNA for the CDR3 is TGTGCCAGCAGCTTTAAACTAGCGGGATCTTCTTCCTACAATGAGCAGTTCTTC. The chain recombines TRBV11-2 with TRBJ2-1; 10 bases agree with TRBD2. Germline CDR1 reads SGHAT; CDR2 reads FQNNGV. The J segment lost 1 base and the V segment lost 3 bases, leaving 9 bases of the junction unmatched. The CDR3 length is 18 residues.